This T cell receptor (beta chain) stems from a study of cytomegalovirus exposure and HLA in healthy donors. The study's findings and limits: The tendency of first-cohort TCR clusters to co-occur in the roughly 110 validation repertoires emerged from a later analysis. The dataset shows that most TCR sequences were rare, while some public TCRs occurred in many donors.

Germline V gene sequence: CDR1 KGHSH, CDR2 LQKENI. CDR3 size: 14 residues. V lost 3 bases and J lost 3; bases outside the gene matches: 3. With regard to this clone: What it binds is unknown. Other DNA sequences in the same sample also yield this CDR3.

Here immunoSEQ multiplex PCR was the method, and the copy in TCRdb shows in-frame clones only, minus some. The sample holds roughly 280,000 clones; roughly 85% are singletons and the top ten take approximately 1%. The material sequenced was PBMCs. This receptor was identified in a woman aged 18-35 years in good health and CMV-seronegative. The gene calls are TRBV18 and TRBJ1-2, with TRBD1 matching over 8 bases. CDR3 protein: CASSPGTGDYGYTF. In DNA, the CDR3 is TGTGCCAGCTCACCTGGGACAGGTGACTATGGCTACACCTTC.